This T cell receptor beta chain was documented in a study of blood T cell repertoires in COVID-19. About the study: Sites in the United States, Italy and Spain provided acute and convalescent COVID-19 samples. T cells, B-cell-depleted T cells, or PBMCs supplied cDNA or gDNA.

Authors' methods: Estimation of nucleated cell counts relied on the amplification of reference gene primers. Profiled with immunoSEQ multiplex PCR; TCRdb holds only in-frame clones, not every one. V and J calls plus clone size are reproduced from that table; the DNA served to infer D and trimming. The sample carries 170,000 or so clones, 90% to 95% recorded once. After removal of 5 bases from V and 7 bases from J, the junction contained 9 bases not matched to a gene. Germline lookup yields CDR1 SEHNR and CDR2 FQNEAQ (reference sequence). The CDR3 has 16 amino acids. Sequenced sample: peripheral blood. The sequence was collected from a man between 45 and 60 years old with acute or convalescent COVID-19. The chain recombines TRBV7-9 with TRBJ2-1; 12 bases align to TRBD2. DNA of the CDR3: TGTGCCAGCAGCCCCCGGACTAGCGGGGCATTGAATGAGCAGTTCTTC. This sequence encodes CASSPRTSGALNEQFF.